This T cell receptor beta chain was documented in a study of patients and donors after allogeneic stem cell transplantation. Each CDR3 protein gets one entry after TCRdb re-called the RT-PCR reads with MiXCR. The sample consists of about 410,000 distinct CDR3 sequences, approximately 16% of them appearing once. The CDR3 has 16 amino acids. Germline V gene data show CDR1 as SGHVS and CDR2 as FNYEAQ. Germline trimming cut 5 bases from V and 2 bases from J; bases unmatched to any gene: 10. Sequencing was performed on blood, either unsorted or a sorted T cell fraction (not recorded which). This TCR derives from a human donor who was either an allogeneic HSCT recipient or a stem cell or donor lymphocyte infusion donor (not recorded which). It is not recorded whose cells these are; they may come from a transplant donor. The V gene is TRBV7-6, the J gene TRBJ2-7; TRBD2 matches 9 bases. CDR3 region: CASSPRSSGDAYEQYF. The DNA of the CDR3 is TGTGCCAGCAGCCCCCGATCTAGCGGGGATGCCTACGAGCAGTACTTC.